What follows is one T cell receptor (beta chain) and its context. Antigen unknown. The CDR3 runs 11 residues. Germline lookup yields CDR1 GTSNPN and CDR2 SVGIG (reference sequence). V was trimmed by 5 bases and J by 4 bases, leaving 9 bases between them. The validation cohort, a group of 120 subjects, included the donors and was separate from the roughly 670-subject first cohort. This entry is derived from a study of cytomegalovirus exposure and HLA in healthy donors. Findings and limits, study-wide: The authors listed 150 or so TCR beta chains as cytomegalovirus-associated. Through in vitro validation, a few CMV-associated chains were shown to be specific for CMV antigens.

Repertoires were generated with immunoSEQ multiplex PCR, while TCRdb's copy carries only in-frame clones and drops some. The sample lists 160,000 or so clones, approximately 86% seen once, with about 2.1% in the top ten. This chain uses TRBV30 with TRBJ2-7; D gene uncertain. Sequenced: PBMCs. This TCR was recovered from a man between 25 and 39 years old in good health and CMV-seropositive. The CDR3 DNA reads TGTGCCTGGTTCCTCGGTTACGAGCAGTACTTC. Its protein is CAWFLGYEQYF.